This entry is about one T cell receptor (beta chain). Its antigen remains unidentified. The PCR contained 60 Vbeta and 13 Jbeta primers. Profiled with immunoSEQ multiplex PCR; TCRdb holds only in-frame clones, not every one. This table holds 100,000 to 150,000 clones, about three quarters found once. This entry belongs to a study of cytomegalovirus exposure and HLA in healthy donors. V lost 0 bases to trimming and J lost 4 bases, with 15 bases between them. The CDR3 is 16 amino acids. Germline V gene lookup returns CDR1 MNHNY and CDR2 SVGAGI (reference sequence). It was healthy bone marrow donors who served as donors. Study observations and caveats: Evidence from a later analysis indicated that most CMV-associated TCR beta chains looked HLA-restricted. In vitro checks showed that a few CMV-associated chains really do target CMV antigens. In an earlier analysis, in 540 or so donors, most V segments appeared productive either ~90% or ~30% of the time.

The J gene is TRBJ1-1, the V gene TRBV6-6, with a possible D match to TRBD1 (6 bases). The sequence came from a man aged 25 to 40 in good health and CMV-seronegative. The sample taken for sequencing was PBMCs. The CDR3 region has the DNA TGTGCCAGCAGTTACTCCCCCCCAGGGGTCACCACTGAAGCTTTCTTT. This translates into CASSYSPPGVTTEAFF.